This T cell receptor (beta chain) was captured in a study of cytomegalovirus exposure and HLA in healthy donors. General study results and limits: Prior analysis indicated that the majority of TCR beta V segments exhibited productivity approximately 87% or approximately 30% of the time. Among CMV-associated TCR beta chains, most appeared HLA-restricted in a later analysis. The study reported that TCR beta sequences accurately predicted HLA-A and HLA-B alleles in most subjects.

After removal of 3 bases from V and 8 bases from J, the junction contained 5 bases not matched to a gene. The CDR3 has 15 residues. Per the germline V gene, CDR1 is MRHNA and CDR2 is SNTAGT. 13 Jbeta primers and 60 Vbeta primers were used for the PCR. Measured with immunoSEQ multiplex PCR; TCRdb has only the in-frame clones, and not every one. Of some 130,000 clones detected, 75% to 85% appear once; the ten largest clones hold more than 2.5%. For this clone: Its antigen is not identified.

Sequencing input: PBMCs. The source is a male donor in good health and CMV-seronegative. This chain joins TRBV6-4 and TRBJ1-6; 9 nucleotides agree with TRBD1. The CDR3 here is CASSEATGGDSPLHF. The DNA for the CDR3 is TGTGCCAGCAGTGAAGCTACAGGGGGCGATTCACCCCTCCACTTT.